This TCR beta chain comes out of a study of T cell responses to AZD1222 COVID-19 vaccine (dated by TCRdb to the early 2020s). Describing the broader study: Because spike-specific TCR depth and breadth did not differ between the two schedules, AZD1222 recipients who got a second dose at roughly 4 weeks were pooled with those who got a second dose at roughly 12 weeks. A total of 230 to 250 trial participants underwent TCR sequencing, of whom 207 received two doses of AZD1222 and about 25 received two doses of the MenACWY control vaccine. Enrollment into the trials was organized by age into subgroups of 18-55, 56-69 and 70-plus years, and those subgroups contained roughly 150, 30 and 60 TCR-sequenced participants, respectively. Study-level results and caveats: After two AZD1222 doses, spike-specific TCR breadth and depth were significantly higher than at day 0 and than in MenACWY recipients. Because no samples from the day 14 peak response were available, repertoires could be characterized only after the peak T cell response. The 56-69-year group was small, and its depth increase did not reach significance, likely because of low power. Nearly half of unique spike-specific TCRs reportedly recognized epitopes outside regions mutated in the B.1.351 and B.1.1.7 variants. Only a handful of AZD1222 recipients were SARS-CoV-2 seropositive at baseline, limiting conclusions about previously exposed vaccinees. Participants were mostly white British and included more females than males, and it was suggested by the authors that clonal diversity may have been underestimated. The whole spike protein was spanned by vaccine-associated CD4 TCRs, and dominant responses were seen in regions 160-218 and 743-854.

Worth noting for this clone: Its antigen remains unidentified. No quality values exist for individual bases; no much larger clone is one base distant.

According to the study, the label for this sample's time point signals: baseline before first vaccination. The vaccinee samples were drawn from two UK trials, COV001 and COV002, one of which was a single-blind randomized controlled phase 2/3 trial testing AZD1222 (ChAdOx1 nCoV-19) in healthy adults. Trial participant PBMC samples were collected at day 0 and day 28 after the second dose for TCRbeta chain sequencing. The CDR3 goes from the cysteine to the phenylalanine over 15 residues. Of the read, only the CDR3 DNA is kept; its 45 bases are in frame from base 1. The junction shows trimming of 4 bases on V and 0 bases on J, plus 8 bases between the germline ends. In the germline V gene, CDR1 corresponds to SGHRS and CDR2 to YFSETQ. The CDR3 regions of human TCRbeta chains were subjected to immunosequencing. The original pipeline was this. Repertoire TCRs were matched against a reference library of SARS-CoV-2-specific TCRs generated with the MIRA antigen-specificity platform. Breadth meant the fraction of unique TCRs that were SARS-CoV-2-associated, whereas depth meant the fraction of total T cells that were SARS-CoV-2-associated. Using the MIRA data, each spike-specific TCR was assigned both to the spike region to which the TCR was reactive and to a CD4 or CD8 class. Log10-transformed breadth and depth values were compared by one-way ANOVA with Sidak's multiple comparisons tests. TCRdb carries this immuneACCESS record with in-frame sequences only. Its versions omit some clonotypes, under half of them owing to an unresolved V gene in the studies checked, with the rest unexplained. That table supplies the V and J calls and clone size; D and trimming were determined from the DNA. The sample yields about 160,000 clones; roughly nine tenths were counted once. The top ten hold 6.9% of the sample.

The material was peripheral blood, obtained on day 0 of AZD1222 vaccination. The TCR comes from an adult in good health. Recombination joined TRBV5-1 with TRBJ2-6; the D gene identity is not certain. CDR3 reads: CASSRIGSGANVLTF. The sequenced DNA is TGCGCCAGCAGCCGGATCGGCTCTGGGGCCAACGTCCTGACTTTC. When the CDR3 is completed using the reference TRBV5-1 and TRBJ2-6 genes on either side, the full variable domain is KAGVTQTPRYLIKTRGQQVTLSCSPISGHRSVSWYQQTPGQGLQFLFEYFSETQRNKGNFPGRFSGRQFSNSRSEMNVSTLELGDSALYLCASSRIGSGANVLTFGAGSRLTVL.